This T cell receptor beta chain was recorded in a study of spatial heterogeneity in lung cancer. Time point denoted: sample taken at primary tumor resection. Researchers sequenced whole RNA taken from tumor, nontumor lung or frozen PBMC without sorting. Losses at the gene ends were 0 bases for V and 0 bases for J; bases not matched to a gene: 3. The germline gives CDR1 SGHRS, CDR2 YFSETQ. This CDR3 has 16 residues. Study-level results: Relative to follow-up, resection was when ubiquitous expanded tumor TCRs appeared more in blood.

MiXCR, applied by TCRdb to the 5' RACE reads, yields one record per CDR3 protein. Of 850 to 1,100 distinct CDR3 sequences listed, about 46% were seen once; the top ten hold about 42%. This clonotype rates as large. Its antigen is undetermined. This beta chain came through as a stray read in a library set up for alpha chains, and its size says little. The clonotype originates from a male donor with early-stage non-small cell lung cancer. V is TRBV5-1 and J is TRBJ2-1; 7 bases align to TRBD2. The specimen comprised PBMCs, sampled at surgery. CDR3 protein: CASSLAGTNSYNEQFF. The CDR3 DNA follows: TGCGCCAGCAGCTTGGCAGGGACTAACTCCTACAATGAGCAGTTCTTC. The full variable domain, its missing parts supplied by reference TRBV5-1 and TRBJ2-1, is KAGVTQTPRYLIKTRGQQVTLSCSPISGHRSVSWYQQTPGQGLQFLFEYFSETQRNKGNFPGRFSGRQFSNSRSEMNVSTLELGDSALYLCASSLAGTNSYNEQFFGPGTRLTVL.